These 28 T cell receptor beta chains were sequenced from one sample in a study of cytomegalovirus exposure and HLA in healthy donors. It was with 60 Vbeta and 13 Jbeta primers that the PCR ran. Produced via immunoSEQ multiplex PCR; TCRdb's table is partial and in-frame only. Here the sample spans 110,000 to 150,000 clones, 75% to 80% being singletons. The sample was PBMCs. These receptor sequences come from a woman under 40 in good health and CMV-seronegative.

The chain joins TRBV7-8 to TRBJ1-4; weak D call: TRBD1 (5 bases). Between the trimmed V and J ends, which lost 1 base and 0 bases, there was a span of 15 bases. Germline V gene sequence: CDR1 SGHVS, CDR2 FQNEAQ. The CDR3 is 18 residues long. As DNA, the CDR3 is TGTGCCAGCAGCTTAGTGCCCGGGGGGGTTGCAACTAATGAAAAACTGTTTTTT. Amino acid sequence: CASSLVPGGVATNEKLFF.

This clone has more than one count but fewer than ten. The chain joins TRBV6-6 to TRBJ1-1, with a tentative D call TRBD1 (6 bases). This CDR3 is 14 amino acids long. CDR1 and CDR2 (germline): MNHNY, SVGAGI (reference sequence). V lost 5 bases to trimming and J lost 8 bases, with 18 bases between them. CDR3 amino acids: CASSQGRGGREAFF. DNA for the CDR3: TGTGCCAGCAGTCAAGGCAGGGGCGGTCGCGAAGCTTTCTTT.

The V and J genes are TRBV6-5 and TRBJ1-4, with no clear D. Germline values: CDR1 MNHEY, CDR2 SVGAGI. V was clipped by 5 bases and J by 0 bases, with 7 bases between them. The length of the CDR3 is 14 residues. CDR3 coding DNA: TGTGCCAGCAGTCGGAGTGCAACTAATGAAAAACTGTTTTTT. Protein product: CASSRSATNEKLFF.

This clone appeared once. The V and J genes are TRBV7-8 and TRBJ1-5, with D unclear. Trimming took 5 bases from V and 0 from J, leaving 14 bases between them. This CDR3 is 16 amino acids long. Looked up from germline, CDR1 is SGHVS and CDR2 is FQNEAQ. The CDR3 nucleotides are TGTGCCAGCAGCCCCCGACCGGACTATAGCAATCAGCCCCAGCATTTT. As protein: CASSPRPDYSNQPQHF.

The V call is TRBV5-1, the J call TRBJ2-3; the match to TRBD2 covers 8 bases. This CDR3 is 16 amino acids long. Per germline, CDR1 SGHRS and CDR2 YFSETQ. Unmatched junction bases numbered 8, after V lost 0 bases and J lost 5 bases. The CDR3 loop reads CASSLAQRGGGDTQYF. In DNA form, the CDR3 reads TGCGCCAGCAGCTTGGCCCAACGGGGGGGAGGAGATACGCAGTATTTT.

This rearrangement joins TRBV7-3 to TRBJ1-1; a possible D gene is TRBD1 (5 bases). Trimming took 0 bases from V and 4 from J, leaving 6 bases between them. This CDR3 has 13 amino acids. Germline lookup yields CDR1 SGHTA and CDR2 FQGTGA. The CDR3 bases are TGTGCCAGCAGCTTAACACAGGTCACTGAAGCTTTCTTT. Encoded protein: CASSLTQVTEAFF.

The chain uses TRBV5-6 and TRBJ2-2, with D possibly TRBD1 on 5 matching bases. The CDR3 contains 14 residues. V was shortened by 5 bases and J by 2 bases, with 10 bases between the two germline ends. Germline CDR1 reads SGHDT; CDR2 reads YYEEEE. Here the CDR3 reads CASRLTDNTGELFF. DNA for the CDR3: TGTGCCAGCAGATTGACAGACAACACCGGGGAGCTGTTTTTT.

The rearrangement joins TRBV4-3 to TRBJ1-5; D is perhaps TRBD1 (5 bases). The V end lost 0 bases, the J end lost 5 bases, and 11 bases lay between the germline ends. CDR1 is LGHNA, CDR2 YSLEER, per germline. The CDR3 totals 15 residues. This chain's CDR3 is CASSQDGGGDQPQHF. In DNA form, the CDR3 reads TGCGCCAGCAGCCAAGACGGTGGGGGGGATCAGCCCCAGCATTTT.

V and J are TRBV5-1 and TRBJ2-7, with a possible D match to TRBD1 (5 bases). V lost 0 bases, J lost 4 bases, and 8 bases lay in between. Germline assignment: CDR1 SGHRS and CDR2 YFSETQ. The CDR3 has 13 residues. This chain's CDR3 is CASSLGQLYEQYF. CDR3 nucleotides: TGCGCCAGCAGCTTGGGACAGCTATACGAGCAGTACTTC.

The rearrangement links TRBV7-6 to TRBJ1-6, with D uncertain. CDR3 length: 12 residues. Germline CDR1 reads SGHVS; CDR2 reads FNYEAQ. V lost 4 bases and J lost 7, with 5 bases in between. This CDR3 is CASSSQNSPLHF. Here the CDR3 DNA reads TGTGCCAGCAGCTCCCAAAATTCACCCCTCCACTTT. Variable domain in full (rest from reference TRBV7-6 and TRBJ1-6): GAGVSQSPRYKVTKRGQDVALRCDPISGHVSLYWYRQALGQGPEFLTYFNYEAQQDKSGLPNDRFSAERPEGSISTLTIQRTEQRDSAMYRCASSSQNSPLHFGNGTRLTVT.

The chain couples TRBV2 to TRBJ2-1; tentatively, D is TRBD2 (5 bases). This CDR3 has 14 amino acids. The V gene's germline CDR1 is SNHLY and CDR2 FYNNEI. V shed 4 bases and J shed 13 bases, with 20 bases lying between them. DNA of the CDR3: TGTGCCAGCAGTGTCCGGGCCCTAGCAACACCTCAGTTCTTC. Translated, it gives CASSVRALATPQFF.

For this clone: In the same sample, other DNA sequences code for this CDR3. V usage is TRBV19 and J usage is TRBJ2-3; D uncertain. Trimming left V 4 bases short and J 2 bases short, with 7 bases between. The CDR3 has 13 amino acids. Germline V gives CDR1 LNHDA, CDR2 SQIVND (reference sequence). The DNA for the CDR3 is TGTGCCAGTAGTACAGGAATCACAGATACGCAGTATTTT. It is translated as CASSTGITDTQYF.

The genes are TRBV12-5 and TRBJ2-3; 10 bases align to TRBD2. Trimming took 3 bases from V and 6 from J; bases not matched to a gene: 6. The CDR3 loop spans 15 amino acids. CDR1 LGHNT and CDR2 FRNRAP come from the germline V gene. Here the CDR3 reads CASGFLAGAGDTQYF. The CDR3 DNA follows: TGTGCTAGTGGTTTCCTAGCGGGGGCGGGGGATACGCAGTATTTT.

The chain combines TRBV28 with TRBJ2-1, with TRBD2 identical over 8 bases. The germline V gene has CDR1 MDHEN and CDR2 SYDVKM. This CDR3 comprises 16 residues. J gave up 6 bases and V 5 bases, and 12 bases lay outside the gene matches. The CDR3 region is CASSKYGGAWSNEQFF. The CDR3, as DNA: TGTGCCAGCAGTAAATACGGGGGGGCCTGGTCCAATGAGCAGTTCTTC. Full variable domain (remainder filled in from reference TRBV28 and TRBJ2-1): DVKVTQSSRYLVKRTGEKVFLECVQDMDHENMFWYRQDPGLGLRLIYFSYDVKMKEKGDIPEGYSVSREKKERFSLILESASTNQTSMYLCASSKYGGAWSNEQFFGPGTRLTVL.

The DNA for the CDR3 is TGTGCCAGCAGTGAAGTCCTAGCGGGGCTGAGCTCCTACAATGAGCAGTTCTTC. Residues: CASSEVLAGLSSYNEQFF. The chain links TRBV2 to TRBJ2-1; 9 nucleotides match TRBD2. The CDR3 contains 18 residues. From germline, CDR1 is SNHLY and CDR2 FYNNEI. Trimming removed 1 base from V and 0 bases from J; junction bases left unmatched: 7.

The genes are TRBV2 and TRBJ2-7, with 7 bases aligning to TRBD1. CDR1 and CDR2 (germline): SNHLY, FYNNEI. After removal of 4 bases from V and 4 bases from J, the junction contained 1 base not matched to a gene. The CDR3 totals 12 residues. CDR3 sequence (DNA): TGTGCCAGCAGTGGACAGGGATACGAGCAGTACTTC. As protein: CASSGQGYEQYF.

This clone was detected once. The chain joins TRBV6-1 to TRBJ1-4, with TRBD1 as a possible D gene (5 bases). The CDR3 contains 13 residues. CDR1 is MNHNS, CDR2 SASEGT, per germline. With 8 bases removed from V and 8 bases from J, the gap between germline ends came to 15 bases. CDR3 in DNA: TGTGCCAGCGCTACGGGCAGGGTAGAAAAACTGTTTTTT. Amino acid sequence: CASATGRVEKLFF.

With regard to this clone: This CDR3 is missing its conserved last phenylalanine or tryptophan, likely due to a read error. The J gene is TRBJ1-1, the V gene TRBV5-4; D perhaps matches TRBD1 (5 bases). Germline V lookup: CDR1 SGHNT, CDR2 YYREEE (reference sequence). The germline V and J ends were trimmed by 1 base and 5 bases, with 12 bases remaining between them. There are 14 residues in the CDR3. The chain's CDR3 is CASSLPQGGTEAFL. The CDR3 region has the DNA TGTGCCAGCAGCTTGCCGCAGGGAGGAACTGAAGCTTTCCTT.

This clone was seen just once. The rearrangement links TRBV5-1 to TRBJ1-1, with no clear D. V was shortened by 2 bases and J by 3 bases, with 8 bases between the two germline ends. Germline V gene lookup returns CDR1 SGHRS and CDR2 YFSETQ. The CDR3 runs to 13 residues. As DNA, the CDR3 is TGCGCCAGCAGCTTCTGGAGCGACACTGAAGCTTTCTTT. Amino acid sequence: CASSFWSDTEAFF.

The rearrangement joins TRBV30 to TRBJ2-1; 7 bases are shared with TRBD2. From germline, CDR1 is GTSNPN and CDR2 SVGIG (reference sequence). This CDR3 spans 15 amino acids. The trim removed 3 bases at V and 3 bases at J, leaving 8 bases unmatched. The CDR3 here is CAWRDPWGGYNEQFF. The CDR3 bases are TGTGCCTGGAGGGACCCCTGGGGGGGCTACAATGAGCAGTTCTTC.

Details on this clone: Other DNA sequences in the same sample also yield this CDR3. The chain combines TRBV5-1 with TRBJ1-1; D uncertain. Trimming pared 1 base from V and 0 bases from J, leaving 13 bases between. The CDR3 is made up of 16 amino acids. Looked up from germline, CDR1 is SGHRS and CDR2 is YFSETQ. CDR3 in amino acids: CASSLSAIALNTEAFF. The CDR3 bases are TGCGCCAGCAGCTTGTCAGCAATAGCCCTGAACACTGAAGCTTTCTTT.

This sequence joins TRBV27 and TRBJ2-2; no reliable D call. V gave up 0 bases and J gave up 6 bases, with 14 bases separating them. CDR1 MNHEY and CDR2 SMNVEV come from the germline V gene (reference sequence). The CDR3 is 16 residues long. CDR3 DNA sequence: TGTGCCAGCAGTTTATCCACAGTGGTAGGATCCGGGGAGCTGTTTTTT. It specifies CASSLSTVVGSGELFF.

The chain combines TRBV27 with TRBJ1-6, with D unresolved. Looked up from germline, CDR1 is MNHEY and CDR2 is SMNVEV (reference sequence). The CDR3 spans 17 residues. V was trimmed by 7 bases and J by 5 bases, leaving 21 bases between them. In nucleotides, the CDR3 is TGTGCCAGCACCCTGCCCCGGGTAGGATTCAATAATTCACCCCTCCACTTT. Encoded protein: CASTLPRVGFNNSPLHF.

The V and J genes are TRBV6-5 and TRBJ1-2; D is unresolved. V lost 6 bases and J lost 5, with 13 bases in between. CDR3 size: 13 residues. Looked up from germline, CDR1 is MNHEY and CDR2 is SVGAGI. The CDR3 spells CASSSSTRYGYTF. DNA for the CDR3: TGTGCCAGCAGCTCGTCCACCCGGTATGGCTACACCTTC.

V gene TRBV5-5 combines with J gene TRBJ2-7; TRBD2 might be the D (7 bases). V was cut by 5 bases and J by 2 bases, with 14 bases left in between. CDR3 size: 14 residues. Germline assignment: CDR1 SGHKS and CDR2 YYEKEE (reference sequence). The CDR3 sequence is CASRRGGTAYEQYF. CDR3 coding DNA: TGTGCCAGCAGGCGCGGGGGCACAGCCTACGAGCAGTACTTC.

This clone has only one observation. The chain carries TRBV18 and TRBJ2-7; TRBD1 agrees at 7 bases. In germline, CDR1 is KGHSH, CDR2 LQKENI. The CDR3 runs to 14 residues. V lost 3 bases, J lost 0 bases, and 2 bases stayed unmatched. This CDR3 is CASSPDRRSYEQYF. CDR3 coding DNA: TGTGCCAGCTCACCGGACAGGCGCTCCTACGAGCAGTACTTC.

This clone was recorded only once. The chain has TRBV27 and TRBJ1-5; perhaps TRBD1 as D (5 bases). Deletions cut 2 bases from V and 2 bases from J, with 10 bases between. CDR3 size: 15 residues. Per germline, CDR1 MNHEY and CDR2 SMNVEV (reference sequence). The CDR3: CASSLKGAGNQPQHF. The CDR3 bases are TGTGCCAGCAGTTTAAAAGGGGCTGGCAATCAGCCCCAGCATTTT.

This clone came up many times. V gene TRBV7-8 combines with J gene TRBJ1-2; 9 bases match TRBD1. The CDR3 runs 15 residues. V was pared by 1 base and J by 4 bases, with 4 bases of the junction left unmatched. Germline V gives CDR1 SGHVS, CDR2 FQNEAQ. The CDR3 sequence: CASSLGHRGPYGYTF. The DNA of the CDR3 is TGTGCCAGCAGCTTAGGGCACAGGGGGCCCTATGGCTACACCTTC. The full variable domain, in which reference TRBV7-8 and TRBJ1-2 provide the parts outside the CDR3, is GAGVSQSPRYKVAKRGQDVALRCDPISGHVSLFWYQQALGQGPEFLTYFQNEAQLDKSGLPSDRFFAERPEGSVSTLKIQRTQQEDSAVYLCASSLGHRGPYGYTFGSGTRLTVV.